Presented here are 15 T cell receptor beta chains from one specimen sequenced in a study of blood T cell repertoires in COVID-19. The repertoire was sequenced with immunoSEQ multiplex PCR; TCRdb's copy has only in-frame clones and lacks some. The table records some 510,000 clones, 88% of them present only once. Sequenced sample: PBMCs or T cells enriched from blood (not recorded which). The receptors derive from a middle-aged woman who had recovered from COVID-19.

The CDR3, as DNA: TGTGCCAGCAGCTACTATGGGAGTGTAGAGACCCAGTACTTC. It codes for CASSYYGSVETQYF. The chain uses TRBV7-9 and TRBJ2-5; D might be TRBD2 (5 bases). This CDR3 contains 14 residues. Germline CDR1 is SEHNR and CDR2 is FQNEAQ (reference sequence). Trimming stripped 4 bases from V and 4 bases from J, with 13 bases between.

CDR3 DNA: TGCGCCAGCAGCTTGGGTAAGACAGGGATAACGGACACCGGGGAGCTGTTTTTT. Amino acids: CASSLGKTGITDTGELFF. This chain links TRBV5-1 with TRBJ2-2, with 7 bases aligning to TRBD1. The CDR3 spans 18 residues. V was clipped by 0 bases and J by 3 bases; unmatched bases: 11. Per the germline V gene, CDR1 is SGHRS and CDR2 is YFSETQ. Full variable domain (missing parts from reference TRBV5-1 and TRBJ2-2): KAGVTQTPRYLIKTRGQQVTLSCSPISGHRSVSWYQQTPGQGLQFLFEYFSETQRNKGNFPGRFSGRQFSNSRSEMNVSTLELGDSALYLCASSLGKTGITDTGELFFGEGSRLTVL.

The V and J genes are TRBV10-3 and TRBJ1-2, with 7 bases identical to TRBD1. The CDR3 consists of 14 residues. J gave up 4 bases and V 6 bases, and 8 bases lay outside the gene matches. Per the germline V gene, CDR1 is ENHRY and CDR2 is SYGVKD. The CDR3 coding sequence is TGTGCCATCAGGACCGACAGGGCGATCTATGGCTACACCTTC. Amino acids: CAIRTDRAIYGYTF.

The rearrangement links TRBV2 to TRBJ2-7, with D possibly TRBD2 on 6 matching bases. In germline, CDR1 is SNHLY, CDR2 FYNNEI. V was cut by 4 bases and J by 3 bases, with 10 bases left in between. This CDR3 contains 13 residues. The CDR3, as DNA: TGTGCCAGCAGTGGGGACTGGAACTACGAGCAGTACTTC. It yields the protein CASSGDWNYEQYF.

V gene TRBV7-2 combines with J gene TRBJ2-1; perhaps TRBD2 as D (6 bases). The CDR3 is made up of 13 amino acids. The V and J ends lost 2 bases and 6 bases respectively, with 8 bases between them. Looked up from germline, CDR1 is SGHTA and CDR2 is FQGNSA. Here the CDR3 reads CASSLQAGNEQFF. The CDR3 DNA sequence: TGTGCCAGCAGCTTACAAGCGGGCAATGAGCAGTTCTTC.

V gene TRBV27 combines with J gene TRBJ2-1, with D unclear. The CDR3 is 13 amino acids. Germline V gene sequence: CDR1 MNHEY, CDR2 SMNVEV (reference sequence). V lost 2 bases and J 12 bases, leaving 14 bases between the germline ends. As DNA, the CDR3 is TGTGCCAGCAGTTTAAATTCTCAGACTGTGCAGTTCTTC. The encoded protein is CASSLNSQTVQFF.

For this clone: The sample contains more than one DNA sequence encoding this CDR3. The chain uses TRBV3-1 (or the pseudogene TRBV3-2) and TRBJ2-2, with 8 bases aligning to TRBD2. This CDR3 contains 16 residues. With 6 bases clipped from V and 0 bases from J, the junction kept 6 bases outside the gene matches. Germline values: CDR1 LGHDT, CDR2 YNNKEL (reference sequence). The CDR3 nucleotides are TGTGCCAGCAGTCGCACTAGCGGTACGAACACCGGGGAGCTGTTTTTT. Translated: CASSRTSGTNTGELFF.

This clone was observed a single time. The rearrangement uses TRBV9 and TRBJ2-1; 8 nucleotides align to TRBD2. CDR3 length: 16 amino acids. Germline lookup yields CDR1 SGDLS and CDR2 YYNGEE. J lost 3 bases, V lost 0 bases, and 5 bases had no gene match. The CDR3 here is CASSVDVSGDYNEQFF. CDR3 nucleotides: TGTGCCAGCAGCGTAGATGTTAGCGGGGACTACAATGAGCAGTTCTTC.

The gene calls are TRBV11-3 and TRBJ1-2; D gene ambiguous. This CDR3 has 14 amino acids. CDR1 and CDR2 (germline): SGHNT, YENEEA. V was shortened by 5 bases and J by 4 bases, with 14 bases between the two germline ends. The CDR3 spells CASSPNKSGYGYTF. CDR3 in DNA: TGTGCCAGCAGCCCTAATAAGTCGGGCTATGGCTACACCTTC.

The chain uses TRBV9 and TRBJ1-3; maybe TRBD1 (6 bases). The germline gives CDR1 SGDLS, CDR2 YYNGEE. The V gene lost 6 bases and the J gene lost 0 bases, with 13 bases spanning the gap. The CDR3 consists of 15 residues. CDR3 in DNA: TGTGCCAGCACCCGGACAGCCGGCTCTGGAAACACCATATATTTT. Its translation: CASTRTAGSGNTIYF.

This clone was observed a handful of times. The chain links TRBV4-2 to TRBJ1-2; 7 bases align to TRBD1. This CDR3 region has 17 residues. V dropped 0 bases and J dropped 4; count of bases not matched to a gene: 11. Germline V gene lookup returns CDR1 LGHNA and CDR2 YNFKEQ. The chain's CDR3 is CASSQDFGRTGGYGYTF. In nucleotides, the CDR3 is TGTGCCAGCAGCCAAGATTTTGGTCGGACAGGTGGCTATGGCTACACCTTC.

This rearrangement joins TRBV27 to TRBJ2-5, with D possibly TRBD2 on 6 matching bases. Germline CDR1 is MNHEY and CDR2 is SMNVEV (reference sequence). V dropped 6 bases and J dropped 2 bases, with 19 bases sitting between them. The CDR3 spans 16 residues. The CDR3 DNA reads as TGTGCCAGCAGCAGATCCACCGGGAGACCACAAGAGACCCAGTACTTC. Translation gives CASSRSTGRPQETQYF.

This chain connects TRBV18 to TRBJ1-4, with D unclear. Deletions cut 6 bases from V and 3 bases from J, with 14 bases between. This CDR3 region has 15 residues. Per the germline V gene, CDR1 is KGHSH and CDR2 is LQKENI. Here the CDR3 reads CASSPQSGSNEKLFF. CDR3 sequence (DNA): TGTGCCAGCTCTCCTCAATCGGGGTCTAATGAAAAACTGTTTTTT. The variable domain in full, with the rest retrieved from reference TRBV18 and TRBJ1-4, is NAGVMQNPRHLVRRRGQEARLRCSPMKGHSHVYWYRQLPEEGLKFMVYLQKENIIDESGMPKERFSAEFPKEGPSILRIQQVVRGDSAAYFCASSPQSGSNEKLFFGSGTQLSVL.

V gene TRBV6-1 combines with J gene TRBJ1-2; TRBD1 matches at 9 bases. The CDR3 covers 18 residues. V was clipped by 4 bases and J by 8 bases; unmatched bases: 20. Germline lookup yields CDR1 MNHNS and CDR2 SASEGT. The CDR3 coding sequence is TGTGCCAGCAGTGGGACCGGGACAGGGATATTATTCGGTTACGGCTACACCTTC. Its protein product is CASSGTGTGILFGYGYTF.

The chain recombines TRBV2 with TRBJ1-5; 9 bases match TRBD1. The J segment lost 4 bases and the V segment lost 6 bases, leaving 7 bases of the junction unmatched. The CDR3 is 15 residues long. CDR1 and CDR2 from the germline V gene are SNHLY and FYNNEI. This CDR3 reads CASRGGQGGNQPQHF. The CDR3 coding sequence is TGTGCCAGCAGGGGGGGACAGGGAGGGAATCAGCCCCAGCATTTT. The variable domain in full, with the rest retrieved from reference TRBV2 and TRBJ1-5, is EPEVTQTPSHQVTQMGQEVILRCVPISNHLYFYWYRQILGQKVEFLVSFYNNEISEKSEIFDDQFSVERPDGSNFTLKIRSTKLEDSAMYFCASRGGQGGNQPQHFGDGTRLSIL.